This T cell receptor beta chain was obtained from a study of blood T cell repertoires in COVID-19. The wider study: Researchers got acute and convalescent COVID-19 samples from the United States, Italy and Spain.

Measured with immunoSEQ multiplex PCR; TCRdb has only the in-frame clones, and not every one. The sample shows about 330,000 clones, 92% of them seen only once. Assignment of participants to cohorts was predicated upon participant-reported clinical history. This CDR3 has 11 amino acids. Trimming shortened V by 6 bases and J by 5 bases, and 8 bases separated the two germline ends. CDR1 MGHRA and CDR2 YSYEKL come from the germline V gene. The clonotype was recovered from a woman under 40 who had recovered from COVID-19. The genes are TRBV4-1 and TRBJ2-7, with a possible D match to TRBD2 (6 bases). The sequencing sample was made of PBMCs or T cells enriched from blood (not recorded which). The chain's CDR3 is CASRGGHEQYF. The CDR3 nucleotides read TGCGCCAGCAGGGGAGGCCACGAGCAGTACTTC.